Below are 20 T cell receptor beta chains sequenced from a single sample in a study of cytomegalovirus exposure and HLA in healthy donors. A multiplex PCR was run with 60 Vbeta primers and 13 Jbeta primers. Profiling relied on immunoSEQ multiplex PCR, and the TCRdb table lists in-frame clones only, not all of them. The data show roughly 88,000 clones, about three quarters seen once. The sample consisted of PBMCs. The receptors stem from a man in his thirties or forties in good health and CMV-seropositive.

CDR3 bases: TGTGCCACCGGGCCAGCCGGGGAGGCAACTAATGAAAAACTGTTTTTT. Encoded protein: CATGPAGEATNEKLFF. The chain combines TRBV30 with TRBJ1-4, with no clear D. There are 16 residues in the CDR3. Trimming stripped 8 bases from V and 0 bases from J, with 19 bases between. Germline CDR1 is GTSNPN and CDR2 is SVGIG (reference sequence).

J is TRBJ1-2 and V is TRBV9; D gene ambiguous. Trimming left V 4 bases short and J 2 bases short, with 9 bases between. Germline lookup yields CDR1 SGDLS and CDR2 YYNGEE. The CDR3 runs 13 residues. The CDR3 loop reads CASSPSGNYGYTF. CDR3 sequence (DNA): TGTGCCAGCAGCCCCTCCGGGAACTATGGCTACACCTTC.

This chain links TRBV6-5 with TRBJ2-5; 8 positions agree with TRBD1. CDR3 length equals 13 residues. V was pared by 7 bases and J by 3 bases, with 4 bases of the junction left unmatched. The germline V gene encodes CDR1 MNHEY and CDR2 SVGAGI. The CDR3 sequence is CASTVTGEETQYF. CDR3 bases: TGTGCCAGCACCGTGACAGGGGAAGAGACCCAGTACTTC.

The V call is TRBV2, the J call TRBJ1-2; D perhaps matches TRBD1 (5 bases). The V gene's germline CDR1 is SNHLY and CDR2 FYNNEI. There are 13 residues in the CDR3. The ends were cut back, 3 bases at V and 6 bases at J, with 11 bases in the middle. The CDR3 sequence is CASSEAMGHGYTF. The CDR3 DNA follows: TGTGCCAGCAGTGAGGCAATGGGGCATGGCTACACCTTC.

The rearrangement uses TRBV7-2 and TRBJ1-6; maybe TRBD1 (5 bases). V was cut by 2 bases and J by 7 bases, with 18 bases left in between. CDR1 is SGHTA and CDR2 is FQGNSA in the germline V gene. The CDR3 sequence is 17 residues long. The CDR3: CASSLLFRADQNSPLHF. CDR3 in DNA: TGTGCCAGCAGCTTACTGTTCAGGGCTGATCAGAATTCACCCCTCCACTTT.

This sequence joins TRBV5-1 and TRBJ1-1; D gene uncertain. V lost 4 bases and J lost 4, with 14 bases in between. This CDR3 region has 14 residues. Germline CDR1 reads SGHRS; CDR2 reads YFSETQ. The CDR3 coding sequence is TGCGCCAGCAGCCGAGGCGGTGAGGGCACTGAAGCTTTCTTT. Protein product: CASSRGGEGTEAFF.

The V gene is TRBV4-1, the J gene TRBJ1-1; possible D gene TRBD1, 5 bases. The CDR3 runs to 16 residues. The V gene's germline CDR1 is MGHRA and CDR2 YSYEKL. V gave up 4 bases and J gave up 1 base, with 16 bases separating them. CDR3 amino acids: CASSLTPRGPNTEAFF. CDR3 coding DNA: TGCGCCAGCAGCCTCACTCCGCGGGGCCCGAACACTGAAGCTTTCTTT.

As DNA, the CDR3 is TGCGCCAGCAGCGACGGACACTACGAGCAGTACTTC. This sequence encodes CASSDGHYEQYF. This chain connects TRBV5-1 to TRBJ2-7, with D maybe TRBD1 (5 bases). V was pared by 4 bases and J by 3 bases, with 8 bases between. CDR1 SGHRS and CDR2 YFSETQ come from the germline V gene. This CDR3 comprises 12 residues.

The chain couples TRBV19 to TRBJ1-2, with 10 bases lining up with TRBD1. Germline values: CDR1 LNHDA, CDR2 SQIVND (reference sequence). V lost 5 bases, J lost 6 bases, and 3 bases stayed unmatched. The CDR3 spans 13 residues. The CDR3 reads CASSGTGEDGYTF. Written as DNA, the CDR3 is TGTGCCAGTAGTGGGACAGGGGAAGATGGCTACACCTTC.

The chain joins TRBV4-2 to TRBJ2-3, with D possibly matching TRBD2 (6 bases). The CDR3 runs 17 residues. The ends were cut back, 1 base at V and 0 bases at J, with 14 bases in the middle. In germline, CDR1 is LGHNA, CDR2 YNFKEQ. The CDR3 protein is CASSQGALARSTDTQYF. CDR3 nucleotide sequence: TGTGCCAGCAGCCAAGGAGCGCTAGCGCGAAGCACAGATACGCAGTATTTT.

This sequence joins TRBV19 and TRBJ2-1; TRBD2 aligns across 10 bases. Unmatched junction bases numbered 6, after V lost 7 bases and J lost 3 bases. This CDR3 is built from 15 residues. In germline, CDR1 is LNHDA, CDR2 SQIVND (reference sequence). This chain's CDR3 is CASTPRLAGYNEQFF. The CDR3 DNA follows: TGTGCCAGTACCCCCCGACTAGCGGGCTACAATGAGCAGTTCTTC.

This chain connects TRBV7-3 to TRBJ1-2; the D is unclear. Trimming removed 7 bases from V and 7 bases from J, with 16 bases in between. The CDR3 covers 13 residues. Germline loops: CDR1 SGHTA, CDR2 FQGTGA. CDR3 region: CASTNGAGGGYTF. Here the CDR3 DNA reads TGTGCCAGCACCAATGGCGCTGGCGGTGGCTACACCTTC.

Details on this clone: A read error may account for a junction end that differs from germline. This chain joins TRBV7-7 and TRBJ1-1, with 9 bases matching TRBD1. The germline gives CDR1 SSHAT, CDR2 FNYEAQ (reference sequence). The CDR3 is 16 amino acids. CDR3 DNA sequence: TGTGCTAGCAGCTCACTGACAGGGGGGGAAGACACTGAAGCTTTCTTT. Its protein is CASSSLTGGEDTEAFF.

The V and J genes are TRBV15 and TRBJ2-3; tentatively, D is TRBD1 (6 bases). Germline assignment: CDR1 LNHNV and CDR2 YYDKDF (reference sequence). This CDR3 is 16 amino acids long. V dropped 0 bases and J dropped 3 bases, with 13 bases sitting between them. CDR3 amino acids: CATSREGERGTDTQYF. The CDR3 DNA sequence: TGTGCCACCAGCAGAGAGGGGGAGAGGGGGACAGATACGCAGTATTTT. Together with reference TRBV15 and TRBJ2-3, the CDR3 gives the full variable domain: DAMVIQNPRYQVTQFGKPVTLSCSQTLNHNVMYWYQQKSSQAPKLLFHYYDKDFNNEADTPDNFQSRRPNTSFCFLDIRSPGLGDTAMYLCATSREGERGTDTQYFGPGTRLTVL.

The V call is TRBV9, the J call TRBJ2-7, with 9 nucleotides matching TRBD1. V lost 4 bases and J lost 2; bases outside the gene matches: 13. Germline V gene data show CDR1 as SGDLS and CDR2 as YYNGEE. CDR3 length equals 17 residues. In DNA, the CDR3 is TGTGCCAGCAGCATCCTCTCGGGACAGGGTGCTCCCTACGAGCAGTACTTC. Translated: CASSILSGQGAPYEQYF.

J is TRBJ1-5 and V is TRBV4-1, with a tentative D call TRBD1 (5 bases). Trimming removed 1 base at V and 7 bases at J, with 8 bases between. CDR1 is MGHRA, CDR2 YSYEKL, per germline. The CDR3 is made up of 13 amino acids. CDR3 in DNA: TGCGCCAGCAGCCAAGCCGACAGCCAGCCCCAGCATTTT. This codes for CASSQADSQPQHF.

This chain links TRBV6-6 with TRBJ1-2; possible D gene TRBD1, 5 bases. CDR1 MNHNY and CDR2 SVGAGI come from the germline V gene (reference sequence). V was trimmed by 6 bases and J by 1 base, leaving 9 bases between them. The CDR3 length is 13 residues. Here the CDR3 DNA reads TGTGCCAGCAGGGAGACAGATAACTATGGCTACACCTTC. Translated: CASRETDNYGYTF.

This rearrangement joins TRBV2 to TRBJ1-2; 7 nucleotides align to TRBD1. V was pared by 2 bases and J by 5 bases, with 8 bases of the junction left unmatched. Germline loops: CDR1 SNHLY, CDR2 FYNNEI. This CDR3 contains 15 residues. The DNA of the CDR3 is TGTGCCAGCAGTGAACGACAGGGAACAGGGTATGGCTACACCTTC. Translating it yields CASSERQGTGYGYTF.

The V and J genes are TRBV7-2 and TRBJ1-5; perhaps TRBD1 as D (5 bases). The germline gives CDR1 SGHTA, CDR2 FQGNSA. V was shortened by 1 base and J by 2 bases, with 9 bases between the two germline ends. The length of the CDR3 is 15 residues. This chain's CDR3 is CASSLDTGRNQPQHF. CDR3 DNA: TGTGCCAGCAGCTTAGACACAGGACGCAATCAGCCCCAGCATTTT.

A word on this clone: A read error may produce the germline difference seen at one junction end. This chain connects TRBV7-9 to TRBJ2-7; TRBD2 matches 8 bases. CDR3 length equals 11 residues. Germline V gene sequence: CDR1 SEHNR, CDR2 FQNEAQ (reference sequence). The CDR3 protein is CSSSPGGEQYF. CDR3 bases: TGTTCCAGCAGCCCGGGGGGGGAGCAGTACTTC.